One sample yielded the 22 T cell receptor beta chains listed below, sequenced in a study of response to subunit inactivated influenza vaccine. Each CDR3 protein is one row after TCRdb ran MiXCR on the RT-PCR reads. The data hold about 500,000 distinct CDR3 sequences, with around 13% observed a single time. The source was PBMCs from blood, collected 45 days after vaccination. These TCRs come from a man aged 45-60 years who received an inactivated influenza vaccine.

This clonotype came up many times. The V gene is TRBV7-2, the J gene TRBJ2-1, with 9 nucleotides matching TRBD2. Germline trimming cut 0 bases from V and 4 bases from J; bases unmatched to any gene: 4. This CDR3 has 16 residues. Looked up from germline, CDR1 is SGHTA and CDR2 is FQGNSA. The chain's CDR3 is CASSLAAGGTYNEQFF. The CDR3 DNA is TGTGCCAGCAGCTTAGCGGCGGGAGGGACATACAATGAGCAGTTCTTC.

The chain carries TRBV5-5 and TRBJ2-7; 8 positions match TRBD1. V lost 5 bases to trimming and J lost 0 bases; unmatched junction nucleotides: 4. Germline assignment: CDR1 SGHKS and CDR2 YYEKEE (reference sequence). The CDR3 consists of 14 residues. CDR3: CASSWGQVSYEQYF. In DNA, the CDR3 is TGTGCCAGCAGTTGGGGACAGGTCTCCTACGAGCAGTACTTC.

This chain joins TRBV5-1 and TRBJ2-5; no reliable D call. Germline CDR1 SGHRS, CDR2 YFSETQ. The V and J ends lost 5 bases and 3 bases respectively, with 11 bases between them. The CDR3 contains 13 residues. CDR3 region: CASRHRQEETQYF. CDR3 nucleotide sequence: TGCGCCAGCAGACACAGACAAGAAGAGACCCAGTACTTC.

This chain joins TRBV5-1 and TRBJ2-2; possibly TRBD1 for D (5 bases). Germline CDR1 SGHRS, CDR2 YFSETQ. Between the trimmed V and J ends, which lost 4 bases and 1 base, there was a span of 11 bases. The CDR3 has 15 residues. CDR3 in DNA: TGCGCCAGCAGCGCAGGGTCACGGAACACCGGGGAGCTGTTTTTT. Translated: CASSAGSRNTGELFF.

This clonotype came up a few times. The chain is built from TRBV12-3 or TRBV12-4 and TRBJ2-1, with 8 bases aligning to TRBD2. The CDR3 consists of 14 residues. V shed 3 bases and J 6 bases; nucleotides not matched to a gene: 4. CDR3 region: CASSFPGGINEQFF. The DNA of the CDR3 is TGTGCCAGCAGTTTTCCGGGAGGGATCAATGAGCAGTTCTTC.

This clonotype has just a few counts. V and J are TRBV20-1 and TRBJ1-6; 7 bases are a match to TRBD1. Losses at the gene ends were 2 bases for V and 10 bases for J; bases not matched to a gene: 8. CDR3 length equals 14 residues. Germline V gene data show CDR1 as DFQATT and CDR2 as SNEGSKA (reference sequence). The CDR3 DNA reads TGCAGTGCTAGATGGACAGGACGTTTCTCACCCCTCCACTTT. It translates to CSARWTGRFSPLHF.

The chain carries TRBV5-1 and TRBJ2-7, with a weak D call TRBD1 (6 bases). Trimming removed 2 bases at V and 3 bases at J, with 15 bases between. The V gene's germline CDR1 is SGHRS and CDR2 YFSETQ. This CDR3 is 15 amino acids long. The CDR3 DNA sequence: TGCGCCAGCAGCTTAGCAGGGGAACCAGGCTACGAGCAGTACTTC. Translation gives CASSLAGEPGYEQYF.

This clonotype appeared a few times. The chain combines TRBV4-2 with TRBJ2-3, with D possibly being TRBD1 (6 bases). Trimming took off 3 bases at V and 0 bases at J, with 19 bases between the two ends. Germline-derived CDR1 and CDR2 are LGHNA and YNFKEQ. CDR3 length equals 18 residues. CDR3 in DNA: TGTGCCAGCAGCCATCCCAGTGGTGGGGGCCGGAGCACAGATACGCAGTATTTT. This codes for CASSHPSGGGRSTDTQYF.

This clonotype was observed many times. The chain employs TRBV12-3 or TRBV12-4 and TRBJ1-5; D remains unclear. This CDR3 region has 14 residues. Trimming removed 3 bases at V and 6 bases at J, with 12 bases between. The CDR3 region is CASSFIGSGQPQHF. The CDR3 DNA reads TGTGCCAGCAGTTTTATAGGGTCCGGTCAGCCCCAGCATTTT.

This chain connects TRBV4-1 to TRBJ2-7; a possible D gene is TRBD1 (7 bases). The V gene's germline CDR1 is MGHRA and CDR2 YSYEKL. CDR3 length: 16 residues. Trimming stripped 4 bases from V and 5 bases from J, with 21 bases between. The CDR3 spells CASSPSQGTGEDEQYF. As DNA, the CDR3 is TGCGCCAGCAGCCCATCTCAGGGCACAGGGGAGGACGAGCAGTACTTC.

This clonotype appeared a few times. CDR3 nucleotides: TGTGCCAGCAGAATACAGGGTTCCTATAATTCACCCCTCCACTTT. Amino acid sequence: CASRIQGSYNSPLHF. The J gene is TRBJ1-6, the V gene TRBV12-3 or TRBV12-4, with D perhaps TRBD1 (6 bases). Trimming shortened V by 6 bases and J by 1 base, and 10 bases separated the two germline ends. The CDR3 runs 15 residues.

This clonotype showed up just a few times. V usage is TRBV9 and J usage is TRBJ1-2, with D unclear. CDR1 and CDR2 from the germline V gene are SGDLS and YYNGEE. The ends were cut back, 3 bases at V and 0 bases at J, with 12 bases in the middle. The CDR3 spans 15 residues. CDR3 DNA: TGTGCCAGCAGCGCCCAGCGGGGATCTAACTATGGCTACACCTTC. As protein: CASSAQRGSNYGYTF.

This clonotype was recorded a few times. V usage is TRBV15 and J usage is TRBJ1-1; a weak D match, TRBD1 (5 bases). Between the trimmed V and J ends, which lost 5 bases and 5 bases, there was a span of 15 bases. Per the germline V gene, CDR1 is LNHNV and CDR2 is YYDKDF (reference sequence). CDR3 size: 14 residues. The CDR3 DNA is TGTGCCACCAGCGGTATTGGGGGGGTAACTGAAGCTTTCTTT. Its protein is CATSGIGGVTEAFF. The complete variable domain, with remaining parts taken from reference TRBV15 and TRBJ1-1, reads DAMVIQNPRYQVTQFGKPVTLSCSQTLNHNVMYWYQQKSSQAPKLLFHYYDKDFNNEADTPDNFQSRRPNTSFCFLDIRSPGLGDTAMYLCATSGIGGVTEAFFGQGTRLTVV.

This chain uses TRBV11-2 with TRBJ2-6; D perhaps matches TRBD1 (7 bases). The V and J ends lost 4 bases and 0 bases respectively, with 16 bases between them. This CDR3 comprises 18 residues. Germline V lookup: CDR1 SGHAT, CDR2 FQNNGV. The CDR3 DNA is TGTGCCAGCAGCTCCCGACAGGGAGGAAGCTCTGGGGCCAACGTCCTGACTTTC. Amino acids: CASSSRQGGSSGANVLTF.

In its sample, this clonotype was seen a few times. The chain links TRBV6-2 or TRBV6-3 to TRBJ2-1; the D is unclear. The length of the CDR3 is 19 residues. V was shortened by 2 bases and J by 0 bases, with 20 bases between the two germline ends. CDR1 and CDR2 from the germline V gene are MNHEY and SVGEGT. The CDR3 DNA sequence: TGTGCCAGCAGTTACATTTTCGGCCGTGACCTTAGCTCCTACAATGAGCAGTTCTTC. Protein product: CASSYIFGRDLSSYNEQFF.

This chain uses TRBV12-3 or TRBV12-4 with TRBJ2-1, with a tentative D call TRBD2 (5 bases). The CDR3 consists of 16 residues. The V end lost 6 bases, the J end lost 4 bases, and 19 bases lay between the germline ends. The chain's CDR3 is CASSQQIELGYNEQFF. DNA of the CDR3: TGTGCCAGCAGCCAACAAATCGAACTAGGATACAATGAGCAGTTCTTC.

The rearrangement uses TRBV4-1 and TRBJ2-2; TRBD2 is a possible D gene (5 bases). The CDR3 length is 16 residues. Germline CDR1 is MGHRA and CDR2 is YSYEKL. Deletions cut 1 base from V and 3 bases from J, with 12 bases between. CDR3 coding DNA: TGCGCCAGCAGCCAAGTCGCTAGCCTCCACACCGGGGAGCTGTTTTTT. Amino acids: CASSQVASLHTGELFF.

This clonotype was picked up a small number of times. V is TRBV11-2 and J is TRBJ2-7; D may be TRBD1 (6 bases). Per germline, CDR1 SGHAT and CDR2 FQNNGV. V was cut by 4 bases and J by 6 bases, with 16 bases left in between. The CDR3 has 14 amino acids. CDR3 DNA sequence: TGTGCCAGCAGCTCAGGGGCGACAGGCCGCGAGCAGTACTTC. It yields the protein CASSSGATGREQYF.

This clonotype was seen more than once but under ten times. CDR3 DNA: TGTGCCAGCAGCCCCTTACTAGCGGGAACCTACAATGAGCAGTTCTTC. It translates to CASSPLLAGTYNEQFF. V usage is TRBV7-2 and J usage is TRBJ2-1; 10 nucleotides match TRBD2. CDR3 length equals 16 residues. In germline, CDR1 is SGHTA, CDR2 FQGNSA. V was pared by 5 bases and J by 2 bases, with 6 bases of the junction left unmatched.

The J gene is TRBJ2-1, the V gene TRBV7-9; weak D call: TRBD2 (5 bases). Per the germline V gene, CDR1 is SEHNR and CDR2 is FQNEAQ (reference sequence). Trimming took 1 base from V and 8 from J, leaving 6 bases between them. The CDR3 covers 12 residues. The chain's CDR3 is CASSLGGYEQFF. The CDR3 DNA sequence: TGTGCCAGCAGCTTAGGAGGGTATGAGCAGTTCTTC.

This clonotype appeared a few times. This rearrangement joins TRBV20-1 to TRBJ1-2; no firm D call. V gave up 2 bases and J gave up 2 bases, with 15 bases separating them. Germline CDR1 and CDR2: DFQATT and SNEGSKA (reference sequence). CDR3 length equals 15 residues. The CDR3 is CSARRQAILNYGYTF. CDR3 nucleotide sequence: TGCAGTGCTAGACGTCAGGCCATATTAAACTATGGCTACACCTTC.

The chain recombines TRBV15 with TRBJ2-2; D unresolved. Trimming left V 0 bases short and J 6 bases short, with 14 bases between. The CDR3 has 16 amino acids. Per the germline V gene, CDR1 is LNHNV and CDR2 is YYDKDF (reference sequence). The DNA for the CDR3 is TGTGCCACCAGCAGAGATCCCCGTACTGGGTCCGGGGAGCTGTTTTTT. This encodes CATSRDPRTGSGELFF.